A single sample gave rise to the 9 T cell receptor beta chains below, sequenced in a study of CD8+ T cells in alopecia areata (dated by TCRdb to 2017 to 2018). Receptor libraries were prepared by the immunoSEQ multiplex PCR assay. For TCR sequencing, RNA was extracted from every sample and reverse transcribed into cDNA to serve as template. TCRdb took this table from immuneACCESS and kept in-frame rearrangements with V and J called. Such tables lack part of the clones; where checked against another copy, unresolved V genes explain under half of the gap, and the rest is unexplained. The sample table lists 150,000 to 200,000 clones, 65% of them with a count of one. The top ten hold approximately 0.91% of the sample. What the time point label conveys for this sample: roughly 27 days on oral tofacitinib. The sample's treatment or condition label, decoded: oral pan-JAK inhibitor, 5-10 mg twice daily.

The sample here was CD4+ T cells sorted from blood, taken at week 4, from a patient treated with tofacitinib. Every receptor here comes from a human donor with alopecia areata.

V gene TRBV30 combines with J gene TRBJ2-5; 7 positions match TRBD1. This CDR3 is 14 amino acids long. Per germline, CDR1 GTSNPN and CDR2 SVGIG (reference sequence). V shed 0 bases, J shed 4 bases, and the junction held 5 bases outside the gene matches. This CDR3 is CAWSVSPGGETQYF. The CDR3 DNA reads TGTGCCTGGAGTGTATCCCCAGGGGGAGAGACCCAGTACTTC.

V is TRBV11-2 and J is TRBJ2-5, with D uncertain. Germline V gives CDR1 SGHAT, CDR2 FQNNGV. The CDR3 sequence is 13 residues long. The V and J ends lost 0 bases and 0 bases respectively, with 2 bases between them. The CDR3 coding sequence is TGTGCCAGCAGCTTAGATGACCAAGAGACCCAGTACTTC. This encodes CASSLDDQETQYF.

In this sample, this clone turned up once. The V and J genes are TRBV10-2 and TRBJ2-5; D not certain. The CDR3 spans 11 residues. Germline V gives CDR1 WSHSY, CDR2 SAAADI. V dropped 3 bases and J dropped 5 bases, with 4 bases sitting between them. The CDR3 DNA follows: TGCGCCAGCAGTGATGTGGAGACCCAGTACTTC. Translated: CASSDVETQYF.

This clone was detected only a few times. The rearrangement links TRBV5-1 to TRBJ2-7, with no clear D. V lost 3 bases to trimming and J lost 3 bases, with 10 bases between them. CDR3 length: 13 amino acids. Germline assignment: CDR1 SGHRS and CDR2 YFSETQ. CDR3 DNA: TGCGCCAGCAGCTCGAACGATATCTACGAGCAGTACTTC. Translating gives CASSSNDIYEQYF.

The chain is built from TRBV29-1 and TRBJ1-6; 8 bases line up with TRBD1. Per germline, CDR1 SQVTM and CDR2 ANQGSEA. Losses at the gene ends were 6 bases for V and 9 bases for J; bases not matched to a gene: 7. CDR3 length: 13 residues. CDR3 nucleotides: TGCAGCGTCCGGACAGGGACGTTTTCACCCCTCCACTTT. Amino acids: CSVRTGTFSPLHF.

There are a few counts of this clone. The rearrangement uses TRBV11-3 and TRBJ1-1; D remains ambiguous. Trimming stripped 3 bases from V and 0 bases from J, with 5 bases between. Germline V gene lookup returns CDR1 SGHNT and CDR2 YENEEA. This CDR3 has 13 residues. The CDR3 protein is CASSFTMNTEAFF. The CDR3 DNA is TGTGCCAGCAGCTTCACAATGAACACTGAAGCTTTCTTT.

The chain carries TRBV29-1 and TRBJ2-1; TRBD2 agrees at 11 bases. With V trimmed by 4 bases and J by 0 bases, 14 bases remained unmatched. The length of the CDR3 is 19 residues. CDR1 is SQVTM and CDR2 is ANQGSEA in the germline V gene. This CDR3 is CSVVTSGGLLSSSYNEQFF. The CDR3 DNA sequence: TGCAGCGTTGTCACTAGCGGGGGCCTCTTATCCTCCTCCTACAATGAGCAGTTCTTC.

The chain couples TRBV7-8 to TRBJ1-5; perhaps TRBD1 as D (6 bases). This CDR3 spans 14 amino acids. V lost 2 bases and J lost 2, with 7 bases in between. Germline V gene data show CDR1 as SGHVS and CDR2 as FQNEAQ. The CDR3 coding sequence is TGTGCCAGCAGCTTACGGGGGCGCAATCAGCCCCAGCATTTT. It translates to CASSLRGRNQPQHF.

V usage is TRBV5-6 and J usage is TRBJ1-5; D is ambiguous. This CDR3 is built from 12 residues. CDR1 is SGHDT, CDR2 YYEEEE, per germline. The V end was cut by 0 bases, the J end by 9 bases, with 7 bases between. CDR3 amino acids: CASSLGGGPQHF. The DNA for the CDR3 is TGTGCCAGCAGCTTGGGCGGAGGGCCCCAGCATTTT.